Shown below are 5 T cell receptor beta chains from a single sample sequenced in a study of OX40 agonist ivuxolimab in advanced cancers. Assay used: immunoSEQ multiplex PCR; TCRdb lists only in-frame clones, some missing. The table shows fewer than 80,000 clones, with 87% occurring only once. The specimen comprised CD4+ or CD8+ T cells sorted from blood, sampled in a trial of the OX40 agonist ivuxolimab. The receptors come from an adult with an advanced solid tumor such as melanoma, head and neck, liver or kidney cancer.

The V gene is TRBV28, the J gene TRBJ2-3, with 14 bases lining up with TRBD2. This CDR3 spans 16 amino acids. Trimming at V came to 4 bases and at J to 8 bases, leaving 8 bases not matched to a gene. Germline CDR1 and CDR2: MDHEN and SYDVKM. The CDR3 is CASSSTSGGGRGTQYF. CDR3 in DNA: TGTGCCAGCAGTTCGACTAGCGGGGGGGGACGTGGTACGCAGTATTTT.

The J gene is TRBJ1-3, the V gene TRBV4-2; 8 nucleotides align to TRBD1. J gave up 0 bases and V 1 base, and 5 bases lay outside the gene matches. CDR1 and CDR2 from the germline V gene are LGHNA and YNFKEQ. This CDR3 contains 17 residues. For the CDR3, the DNA is TGTGCCAGCAGCCAAGGGGGACAGGCTTTCTCTGGAAACACCATATATTTT. This gives the protein CASSQGGQAFSGNTIYF.

V is TRBV5-1 and J is TRBJ2-1, with D unresolved. Per the germline V gene, CDR1 is SGHRS and CDR2 is YFSETQ. The CDR3 covers 13 residues. The V end was cut by 0 bases, the J end by 7 bases, with 8 bases between. This CDR3 is CASSLGLGNEQFF. CDR3 nucleotide sequence: TGCGCCAGCAGCTTGGGTCTAGGGAATGAGCAGTTCTTC.

This chain connects TRBV5-4 to TRBJ2-7; maybe TRBD1 (5 bases). The CDR3 consists of 14 residues. V was pared by 1 base and J by 6 bases, with 14 bases between. Germline CDR1 is SGHNT and CDR2 is YYREEE (reference sequence). The DNA for the CDR3 is TGTGCCAGCAGCTTGTTAGGAGAAGGGGTCGAGCAGTACTTC. It yields the protein CASSLLGEGVEQYF.

This clone appeared a few times. The V gene is TRBV5-1, the J gene TRBJ1-5; D remains unclear. Germline V CDR1 and CDR2: SGHRS, YFSETQ. This CDR3 has 15 residues. V was pared by 1 base and J by 4 bases, with 12 bases between. The CDR3 region has the DNA TGCGCCAGCAGCTTGCTAGGTATAGGGAATCAGCCCCAGCATTTT. Its protein is CASSLLGIGNQPQHF.